These 12 T cell receptor beta chains were all obtained from the same sample, sequenced in a study of T cell clonotyping in hematopoietic cell transplantation. Measured with immunoSEQ multiplex PCR; TCRdb has only the in-frame clones, and not every one. The data hold fewer than 80,000 clones, with about 94% observed a single time. The sample taken for sequencing was peripheral blood mononuclear cells. The receptor source for this set is a man aged 50-59 years in good health. Some clones in this sample may be carry-over from other donors' samples.

The chain joins TRBV7-2 to TRBJ2-1; 10 bases line up with TRBD2. Germline assignment: CDR1 SGHTA and CDR2 FQGNSA. V shed 1 base, J shed 5 bases, and the junction held 5 bases outside the gene matches. The CDR3 sequence is 16 residues long. CDR3 residues: CASSLGISGRDNEQFF. CDR3 DNA sequence: TGTGCCAGCAGCTTAGGTATAAGCGGGAGGGACAATGAGCAGTTCTTC.

The chain links TRBV5-4 to TRBJ1-4; TRBD1 might be the D (5 bases). This CDR3 contains 14 residues. Per the germline V gene, CDR1 is SGHNT and CDR2 is YYREEE (reference sequence). The V end lost 4 bases, the J end lost 5 bases, and 12 bases lay between the germline ends. The DNA for the CDR3 is TGTGCCAGCAGCATGGGGCAGCTGAATGAAAAACTGTTTTTT. It codes for CASSMGQLNEKLFF. Full variable domain (missing parts from reference TRBV5-4 and TRBJ1-4): ETGVTQSPTHLIKTRGQQVTLRCSSQSGHNTVSWYQQALGQGPQFIFQYYREEENGRGNFPPRFSGLQFPNYSSELNVNALELDDSALYLCASSMGQLNEKLFFGSGTQLSVL.

V is TRBV2 and J is TRBJ1-1, with 7 bases identical to TRBD1. This CDR3 region has 15 residues. Unmatched junction bases numbered 10, after V lost 5 bases and J lost 4 bases. Germline CDR1 SNHLY, CDR2 FYNNEI. CDR3 bases: TGTGCCAGCAGTTTGACAGGGTTCGGGGGCACTGAAGCTTTCTTT. Translating it yields CASSLTGFGGTEAFF.

The chain is built from TRBV11-2 and TRBJ2-7; 10 bases are a match to TRBD2. Trimming took 3 bases from V and 3 from J; bases not matched to a gene: 5. This CDR3 is 15 amino acids long. Germline lookup yields CDR1 SGHAT and CDR2 FQNNGV. CDR3 loop: CASSFPLAGLYEQYF. The CDR3 DNA sequence: TGTGCCAGCAGCTTCCCACTAGCGGGGCTCTACGAGCAGTACTTC.

The CDR3, as DNA: TGCGCCAGCAGCCCCCTTGCGGGGGGAACCTACGAGCAGTACTTC. As protein: CASSPLAGGTYEQYF. V gene TRBV5-1 combines with J gene TRBJ2-7, with 8 bases that match TRBD2. The length of the CDR3 is 15 residues. Germline V gene lookup returns CDR1 SGHRS and CDR2 YFSETQ. J gave up 2 bases and V 4 bases, and 8 bases lay outside the gene matches.

V and J are TRBV4-3 and TRBJ2-2; 8 nucleotides align to TRBD2. Germline lookup yields CDR1 LGHNA and CDR2 YSLEER. V lost 0 bases to trimming and J lost 2 bases; unmatched junction nucleotides: 11. This CDR3 contains 19 residues. CDR3 protein: CASSQDLLASGFNTGELFF. CDR3 sequence (DNA): TGCGCCAGCAGCCAAGATTTATTAGCTAGCGGGTTTAACACCGGGGAGCTGTTTTTT.

The J gene is TRBJ2-7, the V gene TRBV19; 9 bases line up with TRBD1. In germline, CDR1 is LNHDA, CDR2 SQIVND (reference sequence). The CDR3 has 16 residues. V dropped 1 base and J dropped 2; count of bases not matched to a gene: 6. The CDR3: CASSIGIRTGAYEQYF. The CDR3 bases are TGTGCCAGTAGTATAGGGATCAGGACAGGGGCCTACGAGCAGTACTTC.

The rearrangement uses TRBV6-6 and TRBJ2-2; D unclear. CDR1 and CDR2 (germline): MNHNY, SVGAGI (reference sequence). The V end was cut by 6 bases, the J end by 6 bases, with 17 bases between. The CDR3 has 15 residues. The CDR3 here is CASSREPRVAGELFF. DNA of the CDR3: TGTGCCAGCAGCCGCGAACCAAGGGTTGCCGGGGAGCTGTTTTTT.

J is TRBJ2-7 and V is TRBV10-2, with D uncertain. With 7 bases removed from V and 2 bases from J, the gap between germline ends came to 15 bases. CDR1 is WSHSY, CDR2 SAAADI, per germline. The CDR3 has 14 amino acids. CDR3 sequence reads: CASKDPGGAYEQYF. The DNA for the CDR3 is TGCGCCAGCAAGGATCCAGGTGGAGCCTACGAGCAGTACTTC.

Concerning this clone: At one end, the junction sequence differs from germline, possibly due to a read error. This chain connects TRBV5-4 to TRBJ1-5; D call uncertain. CDR1 is SGHNT, CDR2 YYREEE, per germline (reference sequence). CDR3 length equals 13 residues. The DNA of the CDR3 is TGTGCCAGCAGTTTGGGTAAAGAGCAGCCCCAGCATTTT. This sequence encodes CASSLGKEQPQHF. Based on the CDR3 plus reference TRBV5-4 and TRBJ1-5, the full variable domain is ETGVTQSPTHLIKTRGQQVTLRCSSQSGHNTVSWYQQALGQGPQFIFQYYREEENGRGNFPPRFSGLQFPNYSSELNVNALELDDSALYLCASSLGKEQPQHFGDGTRLSIL.

The gene calls are TRBV2 and TRBJ1-4; 7 nucleotides agree with TRBD1. Germline CDR1 is SNHLY and CDR2 is FYNNEI. This CDR3 region has 14 residues. Germline trimming cut 4 bases from V and 8 bases from J; bases unmatched to any gene: 7. Here the CDR3 reads CASSGDSRWEKLFF. The CDR3 DNA reads as TGTGCCAGCAGTGGGGACAGCCGGTGGGAAAAACTGTTTTTT.

V usage is TRBV29-1 and J usage is TRBJ2-5, with a possible D match to TRBD1 (5 bases). From germline, CDR1 is SQVTM and CDR2 ANQGSEA. The CDR3 is 12 amino acids. Trimming took off 4 bases at V and 0 bases at J, with 6 bases between the two ends. In DNA, the CDR3 is TGCAGCGTTGCGACAGACCAAGAGACCCAGTACTTC. Protein: CSVATDQETQYF.